Each of the 22 T cell receptor beta chains below was sequenced from the same sample in a study of graft-versus-host responses after intestinal transplantation. Assay used: immunoSEQ multiplex PCR; TCRdb lists only in-frame clones, some missing. Here the sample spans about 23,000 clones, approximately 91% being singletons. Sequences were derived from PBMCs, sampled roughly 38 days after intestinal transplant. All receptors derive from a human patient who received an intestinal transplant, so some T cells may come from the graft donor.

The chain carries TRBV5-1 and TRBJ2-7, with D possibly matching TRBD2 (5 bases). Trimming pared 3 bases from V and 2 bases from J, leaving 27 bases between. The CDR3 totals 19 residues. Germline values: CDR1 SGHRS, CDR2 YFSETQ. The CDR3 protein is CASSWGALGLKLSTYEQYF. CDR3 nucleotide sequence: TGCGCCAGCAGCTGGGGAGCACTGGGATTGAAACTCTCGACCTACGAGCAGTACTTC.

This clone was picked up one time. The CDR3 protein is CSARPAGNTIYF. The CDR3 nucleotides read TGCAGCGCCCGCCCCGCTGGAAACACCATATATTTT. The rearrangement uses TRBV29-1 and TRBJ1-3; D is unclear. Trimming removed 7 bases at V and 2 bases at J, with 9 bases between. This CDR3 has 12 amino acids. CDR1 is SQVTM, CDR2 ANQGSEA, per germline.

This clone was seen only once. CDR3 region: CASSYGEQRPHEQYF. The CDR3 DNA follows: TGTGCCAGCAGTTACGGGGAGCAGAGACCTCACGAGCAGTACTTC. V usage is TRBV6-5 and J usage is TRBJ2-7, with D possibly being TRBD2 (5 bases). CDR1 and CDR2 from the germline V gene are MNHEY and SVGAGI. Deletions cut 2 bases from V and 5 bases from J, with 16 bases between. The CDR3 has 15 residues.

Of note for this clone: Other DNA sequences from this sample encode an identical CDR3 as well. The rearrangement uses TRBV6-1 and TRBJ2-3; 8 positions match TRBD1. With V trimmed by 6 bases and J by 1 base, 0 bases remained unmatched. The CDR3 is 13 residues long. Germline V gives CDR1 MNHNS, CDR2 SASEGT. In nucleotides, the CDR3 is TGTGCCAGCAGGGACAGGGGCACAGATACGCAGTATTTT. It yields the protein CASRDRGTDTQYF.

This clone was counted once. The V gene is TRBV5-1, the J gene TRBJ2-5; unclear D gene. Trimming left V 0 bases short and J 1 base short, with 10 bases between. Germline assignment: CDR1 SGHRS and CDR2 YFSETQ. This CDR3 comprises 15 residues. This CDR3 is CASSLAGRPQETQYF. The CDR3 nucleotides are TGCGCCAGCAGCTTGGCCGGTCGTCCCCAAGAGACCCAGTACTTC.

CDR3 sequence reads: CASTTRQGRNEQYF. The DNA of the CDR3 is TGTGCCAGCACCACTAGACAGGGAAGGAACGAGCAGTACTTC. The rearrangement links TRBV2 to TRBJ2-5, with 7 positions matching TRBD1. The J call is in doubt because the DNA end fits TRBJ2-7 better. The CDR3 spans 14 residues. The germline CDR1 and CDR2 sequences are SNHLY and FYNNEI.

The V gene is TRBV28, the J gene TRBJ2-1; TRBD2 is a possible D gene (6 bases). V lost 6 bases to trimming and J lost 8 bases, with 11 bases between them. This CDR3 has 12 residues. Germline V CDR1 and CDR2: MDHEN, SYDVKM. The CDR3 here is CASRPGTYEQFF. Written as DNA, the CDR3 is TGTGCCAGCAGACCTGGGACTTATGAGCAGTTCTTC.

For the CDR3, the DNA is TGTGCCAGCAGCCAATACAATGAGCAGTTCTTC. Its protein is CASSQYNEQFF. The chain combines TRBV4-2 with TRBJ2-1; D uncertain. This CDR3 is 11 amino acids long. Germline CDR1 LGHNA, CDR2 YNFKEQ. Trimming took off 2 bases at V and 4 bases at J, with 0 bases between the two ends.

V is TRBV4-1 and J is TRBJ1-4; possibly TRBD1 for D (5 bases). The CDR3 consists of 16 residues. Per germline, CDR1 MGHRA and CDR2 YSYEKL. Trimming cost V 0 bases and J 4 bases, with 12 bases left between them. Written as DNA, the CDR3 is TGCGCCAGCAGCCAAGATCCGAGGGGACTTAATGAAAAACTGTTTTTT. Its translation is CASSQDPRGLNEKLFF.

The CDR3 here is CASSLLFTGINEQFF. The CDR3 DNA reads as TGTGCCAGCAGTTTACTATTTACAGGGATCAATGAGCAGTTCTTC. This chain joins TRBV27 and TRBJ2-1; maybe TRBD1 (6 bases). The CDR3 is made up of 15 amino acids. Deletions cut 2 bases from V and 6 bases from J, with 14 bases between. CDR1 is MNHEY, CDR2 SMNVEV, per germline (reference sequence).

This chain connects TRBV6-4 to TRBJ2-5; D is uncertain. Trimming took off 10 bases at V and 1 base at J, with 10 bases between the two ends. The length of the CDR3 is 12 residues. Germline V gene data show CDR1 as MRHNA and CDR2 as SNTAGT. The CDR3 DNA sequence: TGTGCCACTTCAGCGCCCCAAGAGACCCAGTACTTC. Residues: CATSAPQETQYF.

V usage is TRBV9 and J usage is TRBJ2-7; D is unclear. Germline loops: CDR1 SGDLS, CDR2 YYNGEE. CDR3 size: 13 residues. V was pared by 0 bases and J by 2 bases, with 6 bases between. This CDR3 reads CASSVDGTYEQYF. CDR3 nucleotides: TGTGCCAGCAGCGTAGACGGAACCTACGAGCAGTACTTC.

The chain employs TRBV5-1 and TRBJ1-4, with a tentative D call TRBD1 (6 bases). V gave up 3 bases and J gave up 2 bases, with 8 bases separating them. CDR1 SGHRS and CDR2 YFSETQ come from the germline V gene. The CDR3 is 14 amino acids. DNA for the CDR3: TGCGCCAGCAGCTACCAGGGGACTAATGAAAAACTGTTTTTT. Amino acids: CASSYQGTNEKLFF.

The gene calls are TRBV7-2 and TRBJ1-5; 9 bases line up with TRBD1. CDR1 and CDR2 from the germline V gene are SGHTA and FQGNSA. The CDR3 length is 14 residues. V lost 2 bases, J lost 6 bases, and 2 bases stayed unmatched. CDR3 protein: CASSLNRGLQPQHF. The CDR3 DNA reads TGTGCCAGCAGCTTAAACAGGGGGCTTCAGCCCCAGCATTTT.

The rearrangement joins TRBV29-1 to TRBJ2-7; D not resolved. V shed 2 bases and J shed 3 bases, with 14 bases lying between them. This CDR3 region has 14 residues. CDR1 and CDR2 (germline): SQVTM, ANQGSEA. As DNA, the CDR3 is TGCAGCGTTGAATATTGTGGGTTGTACTACGAGCAGTACTTC. Protein sequence: CSVEYCGLYYEQYF.

This chain connects TRBV7-9 to TRBJ2-1, with 7 bases aligning to TRBD2. The CDR3 is made up of 17 amino acids. Germline CDR1 reads SEHNR; CDR2 reads FQNEAQ (reference sequence). The ends lost 4 bases at V and 4 bases at J; junction bases unmatched: 13. The CDR3 DNA follows: TGTGCCAGCAGCTCCCTCATGCGGGAGAGAATATACAATGAGCAGTTCTTC. Translating it yields CASSSLMRERIYNEQFF.

The chain employs TRBV6-5 and TRBJ1-2; the match to TRBD1 covers 7 bases. Germline-derived CDR1 and CDR2 are MNHEY and SVGAGI. There are 14 residues in the CDR3. J was trimmed by 7 bases and V by 5 bases; bases with no gene match: 10. In nucleotides, the CDR3 is TGTGCCAGCAGTCCCCGGGACAGCAGGAGTGGCTACACCTTC. As protein: CASSPRDSRSGYTF.

The CDR3 DNA sequence: TGTGCCATCAGTGAGTCAGGCAATCAGCCCCAGCATTTT. Encoded protein: CAISESGNQPQHF. This chain connects TRBV10-3 to TRBJ1-5; no firm D call. The V and J ends lost 0 bases and 2 bases respectively, with 2 bases between them. The CDR3 is 13 amino acids. The germline V gene has CDR1 ENHRY and CDR2 SYGVKD.

This clone appeared a single time. The chain combines TRBV4-1 with TRBJ1-1; possibly TRBD1 for D (5 bases). The germline CDR1 and CDR2 sequences are MGHRA and YSYEKL. Trimming removed 8 bases from V and 3 bases from J, with 16 bases in between. This CDR3 has 14 amino acids. As DNA, the CDR3 is TGCGCCAGCGGCCTTGGGCAGGGATACACTGAAGCTTTCTTT. It is translated as CASGLGQGYTEAFF.

The gene calls are TRBV7-2 and TRBJ2-1, with D perhaps matching TRBD1 (5 bases). Trimming removed 4 bases from V and 4 bases from J, with 5 bases in between. There are 12 residues in the CDR3. Looked up from germline, CDR1 is SGHTA and CDR2 is FQGNSA. For the CDR3, the DNA is TGTGCCAGCAGCTCAGGGTACAATGAGCAGTTCTTC. This gives the protein CASSSGYNEQFF.

This clone was seen a single time. The V gene is TRBV9, the J gene TRBJ1-2; D unclear. The CDR3 sequence is 14 residues long. The germline V gene encodes CDR1 SGDLS and CDR2 YYNGEE. The V end was cut by 3 bases, the J end by 3 bases, with 12 bases between. CDR3 amino acids: CASSEGGSHYGYTF. CDR3 nucleotides: TGTGCCAGCAGCGAAGGTGGCAGCCACTATGGCTACACCTTC.

This clone was picked up a small number of times. The chain combines TRBV7-9 with TRBJ1-1, with unresolved D. Between the trimmed V and J ends, which lost 1 base and 4 bases, there was a span of 1 base. Germline-derived CDR1 and CDR2 are SEHNR and FQNEAQ (reference sequence). This CDR3 has 11 residues. The CDR3 coding sequence is TGTGCCAGCAGCTTAGGCACTGAAGCTTTCTTT. This encodes CASSLGTEAFF.